The present TCR beta chain was sequenced within a study of PD-L1 blockade in urothelial cancer. Study results and caveats: Where pretreatment blood TCR clonality fell below the median, better survival was predicted. Durable-benefit cases showed more tumor-associated blood clone expansion at 3 weeks.

Time point given: peripheral blood 6 weeks after treatment start. Every patient provided from 1 to 8 samples, collected pretreatment and on-treatment. Sequencing used immunoSEQ multiplex PCR; TCRdb keeps in-frame clones, though not all of them. The sample includes 35,000 to 40,000 clones, around nine tenths of them seen just once. Concerning this clone: The antigen remains unidentified.

The sample was PBMCs, taken around atezolizumab (anti-PD-L1) treatment. The receptor was derived from a man in his fifties or sixties with urothelial cancer.

This CDR3 is CASSLADNYGYTF. The DNA of the CDR3 is TGCGCCAGCAGCTTGGCAGATAACTATGGCTACACCTTC. This chain uses TRBV5-1 with TRBJ1-2; D remains ambiguous. Germline V CDR1 and CDR2: SGHRS, YFSETQ. With 0 bases removed from V and 1 base from J, the gap between germline ends came to 4 bases. There are 13 residues in the CDR3.